This T cell receptor (beta chain) was captured in a study of T cell responses to AZD1222 COVID-19 vaccine. Study-level results: Clonal diversity was possibly underestimated, and the donors were mostly white British, with more females. Just a handful of people given AZD1222 tested seropositive at baseline. Repertoire sampling was restricted to post-peak T cell response timepoints.

Germline lookup yields CDR1 MDHEN and CDR2 SYDVKM. CDR3 length: 16 residues. Between the trimmed V and J ends, which lost 5 bases and 3 bases, there was a span of 19 bases. On this clone: What it binds is unknown.

Clones were sequenced by immunoSEQ multiplex PCR, and TCRdb holds only the in-frame ones, with some missing. The data show 100,000 to 150,000 clones, less than 95% seen once. This TCR was recovered from an adult in good health. This specimen consisted of peripheral blood, obtained on day 0 of AZD1222 vaccination. This chain links TRBV28 with TRBJ1-2, with TRBD1 as a possible D gene (5 bases). The CDR3 bases are TGTGCCAGCAGTCCCCTAGGGCTAGTAGGGGACTATGGCTACACCTTC. Residues: CASSPLGLVGDYGYTF.